Listed below are T cell receptor beta chains from one sample, sequenced in a study of blood T cells in healthy people across ages. TCRdb redid the calling of the 5' RACE reads with MiXCR, one entry per CDR3 protein. Here the sample spans 870,000 or so distinct CDR3 sequences, around 30% being singletons. What was sequenced was blood. Receptor source: a woman older than 75 in good health. Each CDR3 is given with its conserved first and last residue. A D gene is named only where the DNA matches it firmly.

d_call	v_call	j_call	cdr3_aa
TRBD1	TRBV7-9	TRBJ1-5	CASSFSAGGLGNQPQHF
-	TRBV29-1	TRBJ2-7	CSVEEDSSYEQYF
-	TRBV7-2	TRBJ2-7	CASSLGLQGLYEQYF
TRBD1	TRBV30	TRBJ2-5	CAWSGGQGAKTQYF
TRBD1	TRBV11-2	TRBJ2-7	CASSLVGGRGYEQYF
-	TRBV10-1	TRBJ2-1	CASSGSRYSQFF
TRBD1	TRBV6-5	TRBJ2-7	CASSLQGATDEQYF
-	TRBV6-2/TRBV6-3	TRBJ2-3	CASGNTLGDTQYF
-	TRBV18	-	CASSTYQETQFF
TRBD1	TRBV11-2	TRBJ1-6	CASSPRTGDSPPHF
TRBD1	TRBV18	TRBJ2-3	CASSPRQGANTDTQYF
-	TRBV27	TRBJ2-5	CASSFAAGEQYF
TRBD1	TRBV12-3/TRBV12-4	TRBJ1-1	CASNTFPGQGETEAFF
TRBD2	TRBV10-3	TRBJ2-7	CAISDSGTSLREQYF
-	TRBV24-1	TRBJ1-2	CATSDWEGGYTF
TRBD1	TRBV27	TRBJ2-7	CASSRGPGQGTYEQYF
TRBD2	TRBV9	TRBJ2-3	CASSISLRGGGTDTQYF
TRBD1	TRBV6-6	TRBJ1-3	CASNPGTGILAGNTIYF
TRBD1	TRBV20-1	-	CSALSPGQGTQTQYF
-	TRBV12-3/TRBV12-4	TRBJ1-2	CASSSTRGTGLDGYTF
-	TRBV7-9	TRBJ1-4	CASTTTRTNEKLFF
-	TRBV29-1	TRBJ2-1	CSGTRGDNEQFF
TRBD1	TRBV6-5	TRBJ1-2	CASSKRTGPYGYTF
-	TRBV7-2	TRBJ1-1	CASSLGRNINTEAFF
-	TRBV12-3/TRBV12-4	TRBJ2-3	CASSLGGGADMEYF
-	TRBV6-5	TRBJ2-5	CASSYLTVLWGEEYF
-	TRBV5-1	TRBJ2-6	CASSTPRQDGTVLTF
TRBD1	TRBV3-1	TRBJ1-5	CASSQQGVSLSEQPQHF
-	TRBV19	TRBJ1-1	CASSSGVAEAFF
TRBD2	TRBV6-1	TRBJ2-5	CASSALLLAGVTQETQYF
-	TRBV2	TRBJ2-5	CASSELGRGATQYF
TRBD1	TRBV7-6	TRBJ2-1	CASSWRQGASREFNNEQFF
-	TRBV12-3/TRBV12-4	TRBJ2-1	CASSLGSLFRSYNEQFF
TRBD1	TRBV6-2/TRBV6-3	TRBJ1-5	CASSFRGQTQHF
TRBD1	TRBV25-1	TRBJ2-7	CASSGDRVGLYEQYF
-	TRBV5-1	TRBJ2-3	CASSLFGRGTDTQYF